These 11 T cell receptor beta chains came from one sample sequenced in a study of OX40 agonist ivuxolimab in advanced cancers. Assay: immunoSEQ multiplex PCR; the TCRdb copy retains only in-frame clones and omits some. The repertoire includes about 60,000 clones, about 90% of them detected once, and 13% to 15% sits in the top ten. Sequences were derived from CD4+ or CD8+ T cells sorted from blood, sampled in a trial of the OX40 agonist ivuxolimab. The receptors here all came from an adult with an advanced solid tumor such as melanoma, head and neck, liver or kidney cancer.

This clone has a handful of counts. V usage is TRBV27 and J usage is TRBJ2-5; 7 bases align to TRBD1. J was trimmed by 5 bases and V by 6 bases; bases with no gene match: 12. The CDR3 has 15 amino acids. Germline V gene data show CDR1 as MNHEY and CDR2 as SMNVEV (reference sequence). The CDR3 loop is CASRAHRGGGETQYF. The CDR3 nucleotides are TGTGCCAGCAGGGCCCATAGAGGGGGCGGGGAGACCCAGTACTTC.

This clone was seen only once. The chain recombines TRBV6-5 with TRBJ2-2; 12 bases are shared with TRBD2. The J segment lost 4 bases and the V segment lost 6 bases, leaving 3 bases of the junction unmatched. CDR1 and CDR2 from the germline V gene are MNHEY and SVGAGI. The CDR3 is made up of 15 amino acids. The CDR3, as DNA: TGTGCCAGCAGACGGACTAGCGGGATCACCGGGGAGCTGTTTTTT. Its translation: CASRRTSGITGELFF.

The rearrangement uses TRBV7-2 and TRBJ2-7; D may be TRBD2 (6 bases). Trimming pared 5 bases from V and 3 bases from J, leaving 17 bases between. The CDR3 spans 15 residues. Germline assignment: CDR1 SGHTA and CDR2 FQGNSA. The chain's CDR3 is CASSPSGLAIYEQYF. In nucleotides, the CDR3 is TGTGCCAGCAGCCCTTCCGGGCTAGCGATCTACGAGCAGTACTTC.

The chain joins TRBV5-1 to TRBJ1-1; weak D call: TRBD1 (5 bases). The CDR3 has 14 residues. Germline V gene lookup returns CDR1 SGHRS and CDR2 YFSETQ. The germline V and J ends were trimmed by 2 bases and 1 base, with 9 bases remaining between them. The CDR3 protein is CASSFSGANTEAFF. In DNA form, the CDR3 reads TGCGCCAGCAGCTTCAGCGGGGCGAACACTGAAGCTTTCTTT.

The rearrangement joins TRBV5-1 to TRBJ1-1; no clear D gene. CDR1 is SGHRS and CDR2 is YFSETQ in the germline V gene. Trimming cost V 0 bases and J 3 bases, with 18 bases left between them. The CDR3 runs 17 residues. CDR3 nucleotide sequence: TGCGCCAGCAGCTTGGAGGGCACATGGGCACGGCACACTGAAGCTTTCTTT. Protein: CASSLEGTWARHTEAFF.

This clone was seen once. The genes are TRBV28 and TRBJ2-7; perhaps TRBD1 as D (6 bases). This CDR3 contains 13 residues. V was cut by 6 bases and J by 4 bases, with 13 bases left in between. Germline V gene lookup returns CDR1 MDHEN and CDR2 SYDVKM. The CDR3 sequence: CASSQGIKYEQYF. As DNA, the CDR3 is TGTGCCAGCAGCCAGGGGATAAAATACGAGCAGTACTTC.

In nucleotides, the CDR3 is TGTGCCAGCAGCTTAGCCGGGACCTTCGGGGAGCAGTACTTC. Translated, it gives CASSLAGTFGEQYF. V usage is TRBV11-2 and J usage is TRBJ2-7; D could derive from TRBD1 or TRBD2 (5 bases each). CDR1 and CDR2 (germline): SGHAT, FQNNGV. V lost 1 base to trimming and J lost 7 bases, with 14 bases between them. The CDR3 runs 14 residues.

V is TRBV10-1 and J is TRBJ2-2; D might be TRBD1 or TRBD2, each matching 5 bases. Germline loops: CDR1 WNHNN, CDR2 SYGVQD (reference sequence). V was clipped by 4 bases and J by 1 base, with 10 bases between them. This CDR3 is 15 amino acids long. DNA for the CDR3: TGCGCCAGCAGTGGGGGGACCCTGAACACCGGGGAGCTGTTTTTT. Protein sequence: CASSGGTLNTGELFF.

As for this clone: At one of its ends the junction is not consistent with the germline gene, which may arise from a read error. The chain couples TRBV7-9 to TRBJ2-5; 11 bases line up with TRBD2. The CDR3 length is 14 residues. Germline assignment: CDR1 SEHNR and CDR2 FQNEAQ (reference sequence). The CDR3 is CASSVAGGPETQYF. DNA of the CDR3: TGTGCCAGCAGCGTAGCGGGAGGGCCGGAGACCCAGTACTTC.

The chain has TRBV18 and TRBJ1-3; 7 bases are shared with TRBD1. Losses at the gene ends were 2 bases for V and 4 bases for J; bases not matched to a gene: 2. Germline V gene data show CDR1 as KGHSH and CDR2 as LQKENI. This CDR3 has 14 residues. The CDR3 sequence is CASSPGTVGNTIYF. CDR3 nucleotides: TGTGCCAGCTCACCAGGGACAGTGGGAAACACCATATATTTT.

The chain links TRBV4-2 to TRBJ2-7, with a weak D call TRBD2 (7 bases). The V end lost 3 bases, the J end lost 0 bases, and 18 bases lay between the germline ends. Germline V lookup: CDR1 LGHNA, CDR2 YNFKEQ. The CDR3 is 17 residues long. CDR3: CASSQAGGGLDSYEQYF. The CDR3 coding sequence is TGTGCCAGCAGCCAGGCAGGCGGGGGCCTCGACTCCTACGAGCAGTACTTC.